The rows below give T cell receptor beta chains drawn from one sample of a study of T cells in Graves' hyperthyroidism and ophthalmopathy. TCRdb itself ran the multiplex PCR reads through MiXCR, one entry per CDR3 protein. The sample lists over 400,000 distinct CDR3 sequences; roughly 14% were seen once. The specimen sequenced was blood. All receptors come from a man aged 18 to 30 with Graves' ophthalmopathy. CDR3s include the opening cysteine and the closing phenylalanine or tryptophan. Each record gives: D gene, clone size, V gene, J gene, CDR3 protein, CDR3 DNA. The D gene is left open where the match is weak. Some rows mark clone size as missing; the rest say once, few, many or name a class of expanded clone.

>TRBD1|many|TRBV5-1|TRBJ2-1
CASSLTGGPNNEQFF
TGCGCCAGCAGCTTAACAGGGGGCCCGAACAATGAGCAGTTCTTC
>-|few|TRBV4-2|TRBJ1-2
CASSQGQGTFYGYTF
TGTGCCAGCAGCCAGGGGCAGGGAACCTTCTATGGCTACACCTTC
>-|once|TRBV20-1|TRBJ1-4
CSARPDLSGKLFF
TGCAGTGCTAGACCGGACCTCTCTGGAAAACTGTTTTTT
>-|many|TRBV11-1|TRBJ2-2
CASSDLNTGELFF
TGTGCCAGCAGCGATCTGAACACCGGGGAGCTGTTTTTT
>-|many|TRBV28|TRBJ1-4
CASSPGDNEKLFF
TGTGCCAGCAGCCCCGGGGATAATGAAAAACTGTTTTTT
>TRBD2|few|TRBV19|TRBJ2-2
CASSMTSGRSNTGELFF
TGTGCCAGTAGTATGACTAGCGGGAGGTCGAACACCGGGGAGCTGTTTTTT
>TRBD2|-|TRBV10-3|TRBJ2-5
CAISARASGGETQYF
TGTGCCATCAGTGCGAGGGCTAGCGGGGGCGAGACCCAGTACTTC
>-|many|TRBV2|TRBJ2-3
CASKKSPTDTQYF
TGTGCCAGCAAAAAGTCCCCCACAGATACGCAGTATTTT
>TRBD1|many|TRBV5-1|TRBJ1-3
CASSSTTGGSGGNTIYF
TGCGCCAGCAGCTCAACCACAGGGGGATCGGGCGGAAACACCATATATTTT
>TRBD1|-|TRBV19|TRBJ1-4
CASSFVQGRNEKLFF
TGTGCCAGTAGTTTTGTACAGGGGAGAAATGAAAAACTGTTTTTT
>-|many|TRBV7-2|TRBJ2-3
CASSFGFEPHTQYF
TGTGCCAGCAGCTTTGGGTTCGAACCCCATACGCAGTATTTT
>-|many|TRBV20-1|TRBJ2-5
CSARDRVFETQYF
TGCAGTGCTAGAGATAGGGTTTTCGAGACCCAGTACTTC
>TRBD2|-|TRBV27|TRBJ2-2
CASSHTPTSGRPTGELFF
TGTGCCAGCAGCCACACCCCGACTAGCGGGAGACCAACCGGGGAGCTGTTTTTT
>TRBD1|many|TRBV4-1|TRBJ2-5
CASSPNTGVETQYF
TGCGCCAGCAGCCCGAATACAGGGGTCGAGACCCAGTACTTC
>-|many|TRBV5-6|TRBJ1-5
CASSRNRAGGPQHF
TGTGCCAGCAGCCGAAACAGGGCTGGTGGGCCCCAGCATTTT
>-|few|TRBV5-6|TRBJ1-4
CASSLGVILEKLFF
TGTGCCAGCAGCTTGGGGGTCATCCTCGAAAAACTGTTTTTT
>-|few|TRBV6-1|TRBJ1-5
CASSNVQPQHF
TGTGCCAGCAGTAACGTTCAGCCCCAGCATTTT
>-|-|TRBV5-1|TRBJ2-5
CASSFEGRLRETQYF
TGCGCCAGCAGCTTTGAAGGCAGGCTCCGAGAGACCCAGTACTTC
>-|many|TRBV12-5|TRBJ2-7
CASGTGHTWEQYF
TGTGCTAGTGGTACGGGCCACACATGGGAGCAGTACTTC
>-|-|TRBV19|TRBJ2-1
CASSTGLNEQFF
TGTGCCAGTAGTACCGGTTTAAATGAGCAGTTCTTC
>-|many|TRBV7-8|TRBJ2-1
CASSLPGTRFYNEQFF
TGTGCCAGCAGCCTCCCGGGAACACGCTTCTACAATGAGCAGTTCTTC
>-|few|TRBV14|TRBJ2-4
CASSQVIWAKNIQYF
TGTGCCAGCAGCCAAGTAATCTGGGCCAAAAACATTCAGTACTTC
>-|many|TRBV30|TRBJ1-2
CAWSEVANYGYTF
TGTGCCTGGAGTGAGGTAGCAAACTATGGCTACACCTTC
>TRBD1|many|TRBV9|TRBJ2-1
CASSVDLQQGRQFF
TGTGCCAGCAGCGTAGACCTCCAACAGGGGAGGCAGTTCTTC
>TRBD1|few|TRBV4-1|TRBJ2-5
CASSQGDSKETQYF
TGCGCCAGCAGCCAGGGGGACAGCAAAGAGACCCAGTACTTC
>-|few|TRBV20-1|TRBJ2-7
CSAREGSSSSYEQYF
TGCAGTGCTAGAGAGGGCAGCTCAAGCTCCTACGAGCAGTACTTC
>-|many|TRBV12-3/TRBV12-4|TRBJ1-1
CASSTPDTEAFF
TGTGCCAGCAGTACACCAGATACTGAAGCTTTCTTT
>TRBD2|many|TRBV12-3/TRBV12-4|TRBJ2-7
CASSLGLAAAYEQYF
TGTGCCAGCAGTTTAGGACTAGCGGCCGCCTACGAGCAGTACTTC
>-|-|TRBV11-3|TRBJ2-3
CASSSLADTRYF
TGTGCCAGCAGCTCCCTCGCAGATACGCGGTATTTT
>TRBD1|few|TRBV6-5|TRBJ1-2
CASSYVGGANYGYTF
TGTGCCAGCAGTTACGTAGGGGGCGCTAACTATGGCTACACCTTC
>-|many|TRBV7-8|TRBJ2-1
CASSLASTSWGRVPNEQFF
TGTGCCAGCAGCTTAGCCTCTACTTCGTGGGGTAGAGTTCCCAATGAGCAGTTCTTC
>-|-|TRBV5-1|TRBJ1-1
CASTYSGGGNTEAFF
TGCGCCAGCACCTACTCGGGGGGAGGGAACACTGAAGCTTTCTTT
>TRBD2|few|TRBV7-9|TRBJ2-1
CASSLVSGRDEQFF
TGTGCCAGCAGCTTAGTTAGCGGGAGGGATGAGCAGTTCTTC
>-|many|TRBV24-1|TRBJ1-5
CATSDPGQPQHF
TGTGCCACCAGTGATCCAGGTCAGCCCCAGCATTTT
>-|few|TRBV27|TRBJ2-7
CASSRKGDVEQYF
TGTGCCAGCAGCCGGAAGGGGGACGTCGAGCAGTACTTC
>-|many|TRBV6-1|TRBJ1-1
CASKYSPPQPEAFF
TGTGCCAGCAAGTATAGCCCTCCTCAGCCTGAAGCTTTCTTT
>-|-|TRBV6-1|TRBJ2-2
CASSTSSAGELFF
TGTGCCAGCAGCACCTCTAGCGCCGGGGAGCTGTTTTTT
>TRBD2|many|TRBV3-1|TRBJ2-7
CASSPRTRLGEQYF
TGTGCCAGCAGCCCTAGGACTAGATTGGGCGAGCAGTACTTC
>-|many|TRBV9|TRBJ1-2
CASSAGSDLSSYGYTF
TGTGCCAGCAGCGCGGGGTCGGACCTAAGCTCCTATGGCTACACCTTC
>TRBD1|many|TRBV6-1|TRBJ2-3
CASTDGQGTDTQYF
TGTGCCAGCACTGATGGACAGGGAACAGATACGCAGTATTTT
>TRBD2|-|TRBV9|TRBJ2-1
CASNVAGAGGDEQFF
TGTGCCAGCAATGTCGCGGGGGCGGGGGGCGATGAGCAGTTCTTC
>TRBD1|many|TRBV11-3|TRBJ2-5
CASSRYGQGAETQYF
TGTGCCAGCAGCCGATACGGACAGGGGGCAGAGACCCAGTACTTC
>-|many|TRBV7-6|TRBJ2-7
CASSLGLGAHEQYF
TGTGCCAGCAGCTTAGGACTAGGCGCACACGAGCAGTACTTC
>TRBD1|-|TRBV20-1|TRBJ1-2
CSARGGTGADYGYTF
TGCAGTGCTAGAGGCGGGACAGGGGCAGACTATGGCTACACCTTC
>TRBD2|many|TRBV20-1|TRBJ2-1
CSVVAGYEQFF
TGCAGTGTCGTAGCGGGCTATGAGCAGTTCTTC
>-|-|TRBV20-1|TRBJ2-7
CSALRITGTPSYEQYF
TGCAGTGCTCTCCGGATTACAGGAACCCCCTCCTACGAGCAGTACTTC
>-|many|TRBV20-1|TRBJ1-2
CSLAGLQGYTF
TGCAGCTTGGCCGGACTTCAGGGCTACACCTTC
>-|-|TRBV25-1|TRBJ2-3
CASSEDFRTQYF
TGTGCCAGCAGTGAGGATTTTAGAACGCAGTATTTT